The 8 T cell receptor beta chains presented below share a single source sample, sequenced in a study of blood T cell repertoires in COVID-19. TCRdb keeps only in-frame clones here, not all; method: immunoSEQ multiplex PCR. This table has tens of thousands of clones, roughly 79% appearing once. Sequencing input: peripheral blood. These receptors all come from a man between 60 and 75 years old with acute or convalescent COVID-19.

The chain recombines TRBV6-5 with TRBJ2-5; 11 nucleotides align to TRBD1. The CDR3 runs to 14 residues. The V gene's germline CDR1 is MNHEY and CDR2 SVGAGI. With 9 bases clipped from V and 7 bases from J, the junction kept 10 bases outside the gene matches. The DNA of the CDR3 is TGTGCCAGAATATGGACAGGGGGCATCGGGACCCAGTACTTC. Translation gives CARIWTGGIGTQYF.

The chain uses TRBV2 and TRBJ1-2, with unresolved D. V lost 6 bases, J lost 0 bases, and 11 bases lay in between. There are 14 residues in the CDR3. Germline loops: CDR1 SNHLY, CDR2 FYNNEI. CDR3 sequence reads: CASSSAVANYGYTF. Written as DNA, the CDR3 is TGTGCCAGCAGCTCCGCGGTAGCTAACTATGGCTACACCTTC. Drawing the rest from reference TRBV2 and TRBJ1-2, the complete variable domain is EPEVTQTPSHQVTQMGQEVILRCVPISNHLYFYWYRQILGQKVEFLVSFYNNEISEKSEIFDDQFSVERPDGSNFTLKIRSTKLEDSAMYFCASSSAVANYGYTFGSGTRLTVV.

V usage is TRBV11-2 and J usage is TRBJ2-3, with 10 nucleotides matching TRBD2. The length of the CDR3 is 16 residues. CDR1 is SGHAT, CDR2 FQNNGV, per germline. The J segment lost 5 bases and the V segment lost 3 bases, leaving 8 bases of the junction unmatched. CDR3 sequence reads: CASSFQSGGAVDTQYF. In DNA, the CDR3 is TGTGCCAGCAGCTTCCAGAGCGGGGGGGCCGTAGATACGCAGTATTTT.

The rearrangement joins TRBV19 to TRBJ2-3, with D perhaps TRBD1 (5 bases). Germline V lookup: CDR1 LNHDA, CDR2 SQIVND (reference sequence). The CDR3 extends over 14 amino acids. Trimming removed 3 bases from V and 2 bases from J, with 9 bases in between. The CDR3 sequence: CASSILGLTDTQYF. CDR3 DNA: TGTGCCAGTAGTATCTTGGGGCTCACAGATACGCAGTATTTT.

DNA of the CDR3: TGTGCCAGCAGTTCAGGGATTGAAGCTTTCTTT. It codes for CASSSGIEAFF. This rearrangement joins TRBV2 to TRBJ1-1; D might be TRBD1 (5 bases). There are 11 residues in the CDR3. In germline, CDR1 is SNHLY, CDR2 FYNNEI. V was cut by 5 bases and J by 7 bases, with 8 bases left in between.

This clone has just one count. In DNA, the CDR3 is TGCGCCAGCAGTCTAGTGGCGGGTGAAAAACTGTTTTTT. Translating it yields CASSLVAGEKLFF. This chain connects TRBV4-3 to TRBJ1-4; D gene uncertain. The CDR3 runs 13 residues. The V end lost 6 bases, the J end lost 7 bases, and 12 bases lay between the germline ends. Germline CDR1 reads LGHNA; CDR2 reads YSLEER.

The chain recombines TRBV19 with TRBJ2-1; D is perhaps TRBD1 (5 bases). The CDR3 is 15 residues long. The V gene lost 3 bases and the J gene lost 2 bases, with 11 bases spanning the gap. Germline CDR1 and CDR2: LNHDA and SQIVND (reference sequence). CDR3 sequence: CASSIEPGPYNEQFF. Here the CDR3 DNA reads TGTGCCAGTAGTATTGAACCAGGGCCCTACAATGAGCAGTTCTTC.

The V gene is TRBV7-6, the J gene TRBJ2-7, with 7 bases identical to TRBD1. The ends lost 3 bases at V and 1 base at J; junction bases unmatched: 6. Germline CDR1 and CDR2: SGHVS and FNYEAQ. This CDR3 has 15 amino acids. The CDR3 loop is CASSLGQGQSYEQYF. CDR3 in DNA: TGTGCCAGCAGCTTGGGGCAGGGACAGTCCTACGAGCAGTACTTC.